What follows are 29 T cell receptor beta chains derived from one specimen sequenced in a study of blood T cells in healthy people across ages. Primers used in a second PCR of roughly 7 to 11 cycles were a sample-barcoded 5' primer and a J-beta primer mix. TCRdb reanalysed the 5' RACE reads using MiXCR and keeps one entry per CDR3 protein. The sample lists hundreds of thousands of distinct CDR3 sequences; 56% were seen once. The sample consisted of blood. These receptors were obtained from a middle-aged man in good health.

This clonotype was picked up a small number of times. The J gene is TRBJ1-1, the V gene TRBV4-2, with a possible D match to TRBD1 (5 bases). This CDR3 contains 16 residues. V shed 2 bases and J shed 4 bases, with 17 bases lying between them. Germline V lookup: CDR1 LGHNA, CDR2 YNFKEQ. In DNA form, the CDR3 reads TGTGCCAGCAGCCAAAGGACTAACTTTGGGACCACTGAAGCTTTCTTT. This translates into CASSQRTNFGTTEAFF.

As regards this clonotype: Its ends do not fully match the called genes, so a read error is possible. This sequence joins TRBV9 and TRBJ1-1, with TRBD1 matching over 11 bases. Germline loops: CDR1 SGDLS, CDR2 YYNGEE. CDR3 size: 16 residues. The CDR3 sequence: CASSATWDRGNTEAFF. The CDR3 nucleotides read TGTGCCAGCAGCGCCACTTGGGACAGGGGGAACACCGAAGCTTTCTTT.

This clonotype was found a few times. The V call is TRBV12-3 or TRBV12-4, the J call TRBJ2-3; 12 bases match TRBD2. The ends lost 3 bases at V and 0 bases at J; junction bases unmatched: 7. This CDR3 contains 18 residues. DNA of the CDR3: TGTGCCAGCAGTTTCGCTAGCGGGAGGGACCCTAGCACAGATACGCAGTATTTT. Protein product: CASSFASGRDPSTDTQYF.

This clonotype was observed a few times. The V and J genes are TRBV28 and TRBJ2-5; D gene ambiguous. Germline V gene data show CDR1 as MDHEN and CDR2 as SYDVKM. The CDR3 runs to 13 residues. The V and J ends lost 6 bases and 2 bases respectively, with 10 bases between them. CDR3 DNA: TGTGCCAGCAGCCGCAATACGCAAGAGACCCAGTACTTC. It codes for CASSRNTQETQYF. Based on the CDR3 plus reference TRBV28 and TRBJ2-5, the full variable domain is DVKVTQSSRYLVKRTGEKVFLECVQDMDHENMFWYRQDPGLGLRLIYFSYDVKMKEKGDIPEGYSVSREKKERFSLILESASTNQTSMYLCASSRNTQETQYFGPGTRLLVL.

The V and J genes are TRBV27 and TRBJ1-4; unclear D gene. Trimming left V 5 bases short and J 4 bases short, with 20 bases between. Germline V gives CDR1 MNHEY, CDR2 SMNVEV (reference sequence). The CDR3 length is 17 residues. The CDR3 loop is CASSPRWFQAINEKLFF. CDR3 sequence (DNA): TGTGCCAGCAGTCCTCGATGGTTCCAGGCGATTAATGAAAAACTGTTTTTT.

This chain connects TRBV25-1 to TRBJ1-6, with TRBD1 identical over 7 bases. Losses at the gene ends were 5 bases for V and 8 bases for J; bases not matched to a gene: 6. The germline gives CDR1 MGHDK, CDR2 SYGVNS. The CDR3 consists of 14 residues. The CDR3 DNA sequence: TGTGCCAGCAGTAAGGCCAGGGGGGATTCACCCCTCCACTTT. Translated: CASSKARGDSPLHF.

This rearrangement joins TRBV7-2 to TRBJ2-7; 9 bases fit TRBD2. The germline V gene encodes CDR1 SGHTA and CDR2 FQGNSA. V trimming: 4 bases; J trimming: 2 bases; junction bases outside the gene matches: 6. The CDR3 has 15 amino acids. CDR3 nucleotides: TGTGCCAGCAGCTCCTTACTAGCGGGCGCCTACGAGCAGTACTTC. Its translation is CASSSLLAGAYEQYF.

The sample holds many counts of this clonotype. The V call is TRBV27, the J call TRBJ2-7; D is possibly TRBD2 (5 bases). The germline V gene has CDR1 MNHEY and CDR2 SMNVEV (reference sequence). The CDR3 length is 12 residues. V was cut by 6 bases and J by 7 bases, with 13 bases left in between. The CDR3 protein is CASSLGGSEQYF. In DNA form, the CDR3 reads TGTGCCAGCAGCCTGGGCGGGTCAGAGCAGTACTTC.

The CDR3 coding sequence is TGTGCCAGCAGCCATTTCCTCGGGGCTCGGCAGGGGGCCTCATCCCCCTCCTATGGCTACACCTTC. Translated: CASSHFLGARQGASSPSYGYTF. V gene TRBV4-2 combines with J gene TRBJ1-2, with TRBD1 matching over 8 bases. From germline, CDR1 is LGHNA and CDR2 YNFKEQ. The CDR3 loop spans 22 amino acids. J was trimmed by 4 bases and V by 3 bases; bases with no gene match: 28.

This chain links TRBV20-1 with TRBJ2-5; 10 bases match TRBD2. The J call is in doubt because the DNA end fits TRBJ2-7 better. The CDR3 covers 14 residues. The germline V gene encodes CDR1 DFQATT and CDR2 SNEGSKA (reference sequence). The CDR3 DNA reads TGCAGTGTTCTACGACCAGCGGGAGGGGACGAGCAGTACTTC. It translates to CSVLRPAGGDEQYF.

This clonotype has a handful of counts. V and J are TRBV14 and TRBJ2-3; TRBD1 or TRBD2 may be the D gene (5 bases each). The V end lost 4 bases, the J end lost 2 bases, and 13 bases lay between the germline ends. This CDR3 is built from 15 residues. CDR1 and CDR2 from the germline V gene are SGHDN and FVKESK. The DNA for the CDR3 is TGTGCCAGCAGCCGAGACCCGGGACCCACAGATACGCAGTATTTT. Encoded protein: CASSRDPGPTDTQYF.

V is TRBV29-1 and J is TRBJ2-7, with D uncertain. Trimming removed 3 bases from V and 7 bases from J, with 19 bases in between. The CDR3 is 14 amino acids. The germline gives CDR1 SQVTM, CDR2 ANQGSEA. The CDR3 DNA reads as TGCAGCGTTGAGAGGAGAGGTCCGAAGAAAGAGCAGTACTTC. Translated: CSVERRGPKKEQYF.

This chain joins TRBV7-9 and TRBJ2-3; TRBD1 aligns across 7 bases. Unmatched junction bases numbered 12, after V lost 10 bases and J lost 2 bases. Per the germline V gene, CDR1 is SEHNR and CDR2 is FQNEAQ (reference sequence). The CDR3 has 15 residues. The DNA of the CDR3 is TGTGCCACTACAGGGGCCCGAAGAGTCACAGATACGCAGTATTTT. Its translation: CATTGARRVTDTQYF.

This clonotype has just a few counts. The genes are TRBV5-1 and TRBJ1-4, with TRBD1 matching over 9 bases. V lost 3 bases, J lost 6 bases, and 12 bases stayed unmatched. This CDR3 region has 17 residues. The germline gives CDR1 SGHRS, CDR2 YFSETQ. As DNA, the CDR3 is TGCGCCAGCAGCTCGCTGCCTACAGGGGGCCGGGATGAAAAACTGTTTTTT. Its translation: CASSSLPTGGRDEKLFF.

The chain links TRBV5-8 to TRBJ2-6; D is unclear. There are 15 residues in the CDR3. Germline CDR1 reads SGHTS; CDR2 reads YDEGEE. V was clipped by 2 bases and J by 4 bases, with 10 bases between them. Here the CDR3 reads CASSFERSGANVLTF. As DNA, the CDR3 is TGTGCCAGCAGCTTCGAACGTAGCGGGGCCAACGTCCTGACTTTC.

The chain is built from TRBV20-1 and TRBJ1-1; D is ambiguous. The CDR3 consists of 11 residues. Germline assignment: CDR1 DFQATT and CDR2 SNEGSKA (reference sequence). The CDR3 loop is CAIAGNTEAFF. The CDR3 DNA reads TGCGCCATTGCGGGGAACACTGAAGCTTTCTTT.

V usage is TRBV4-2 and J usage is TRBJ1-2, with D unclear. V lost 5 bases to trimming and J lost 8 bases, with 15 bases between them. Germline V CDR1 and CDR2: LGHNA, YNFKEQ. The length of the CDR3 is 13 residues. CDR3 nucleotide sequence: TGTGCCAGCAGCGACAAAAAGCGCGAGGGCTACACCTTC. Residues: CASSDKKREGYTF.

The chain couples TRBV2 to TRBJ2-3; TRBD2 agrees at 13 bases. V trimming: 9 bases; J trimming: 5 bases; junction bases outside the gene matches: 14. This CDR3 region has 17 residues. The germline CDR1 and CDR2 sequences are SNHLY and FYNNEI. CDR3 loop: CARRIGTSGDKVDTQYF. The CDR3 nucleotides are TGTGCCAGACGAATTGGGACTAGCGGGGACAAAGTAGATACGCAGTATTTT.

This clonotype showed up just a few times. The chain has TRBV7-2 and TRBJ1-1, with a possible D match to TRBD1 (5 bases). With 5 bases removed from V and 3 bases from J, the gap between germline ends came to 13 bases. The CDR3 covers 14 residues. Germline CDR1 reads SGHTA; CDR2 reads FQGNSA. This CDR3 reads CASSTRDWDTEAFF. CDR3 nucleotides: TGTGCCAGCAGCACCAGGGATTGGGACACTGAAGCTTTCTTT.

This clonotype has just a few counts. This chain connects TRBV29-1 to TRBJ2-3, with TRBD2 identical over 9 bases. Germline loops: CDR1 SQVTM, CDR2 ANQGSEA. The CDR3 length is 14 residues. The junction had 4 bases not matched to a gene; V was cut back by 4 bases and J by 2 bases. The CDR3, as DNA: TGCAGCGTTGTGGCGGGAGGGTACACAGATACGCAGTATTTT. This gives the protein CSVVAGGYTDTQYF.

This chain joins TRBV12-3 or TRBV12-4 and TRBJ2-1; the D gene is possibly TRBD2 (6 bases). This CDR3 comprises 16 residues. V was cut by 1 base and J by 3 bases, with 13 bases left in between. The CDR3 protein is CASSLGLGGSYNEQFF. CDR3 nucleotide sequence: TGTGCCAGCAGTTTAGGGTTGGGGGGTAGCTACAATGAGCAGTTCTTC.

The CDR3 nucleotides are TGCGCCAGCAGCCACCCGGCGGGGGGCGGTCCGAACACTGAAGCTTTCTTT. Translating it yields CASSHPAGGGPNTEAFF. This chain joins TRBV4-3 and TRBJ1-1; a possible D gene is TRBD1 (6 bases). The CDR3 length is 17 residues. V was cut by 3 bases and J by 1 base, with 18 bases left in between. CDR1 and CDR2 (germline): LGHNA, YSLEER.

As regards this clonotype: At one of its ends the junction is not consistent with the germline gene, which may arise from a read error. DNA of the CDR3: TGTGCCTGCAGCGTACGGGGACGGGGGCAGTTCTTC. It codes for CACSVRGRGQFF. The genes are TRBV9 and TRBJ2-1, with D perhaps TRBD1 or TRBD2 (5 bases each). CDR1 SGDLS and CDR2 YYNGEE come from the germline V gene. This CDR3 contains 12 residues.

This rearrangement joins TRBV7-6 to TRBJ2-3; a possible D gene is TRBD2 (5 bases). Germline CDR1 is SGHVS and CDR2 is FNYEAQ. CDR3 size: 14 residues. V gave up 5 bases and J gave up 6 bases, with 15 bases separating them. CDR3 nucleotides: TGTGCCAGCAGCCCGGGGTTCTGGTCTGATACGCAGTATTTT. Translating gives CASSPGFWSDTQYF.

The chain couples TRBV20-1 to TRBJ2-3; 8 nucleotides line up with TRBD2. The junction had 8 bases not matched to a gene; V was cut back by 1 base and J by 5 bases. CDR1 is DFQATT and CDR2 is SNEGSKA in the germline V gene (reference sequence). CDR3 length: 15 residues. The CDR3 loop reads CSARGTSLGRDTQYF. The CDR3 coding sequence is TGCAGTGCTAGAGGGACTAGCTTGGGTAGAGATACGCAGTATTTT.

This clonotype was seen just once. This sequence joins TRBV4-2 and TRBJ2-5, with a possible D match to TRBD2 (6 bases). CDR3 size: 15 residues. CDR1 and CDR2 from the germline V gene are LGHNA and YNFKEQ. V lost 0 bases and J 5 bases, leaving 13 bases between the germline ends. CDR3 in DNA: TGTGCCAGCAGCCAAGAACGCGGTCGGGGGGAGACCCAGTACTTC. Protein product: CASSQERGRGETQYF.

In its sample, this clonotype was seen a few times. The chain links TRBV29-1 to TRBJ2-7; the D gene is possibly TRBD2 (6 bases). CDR3 size: 12 residues. CDR1 and CDR2 (germline): SQVTM, ANQGSEA. The V gene lost 2 bases and the J gene lost 7 bases, with 12 bases spanning the gap. The CDR3 region has the DNA TGCAGCGTTGAAACGGGAGTGGGTGAGCAGTACTTC. Residues: CSVETGVGEQYF.

The chain joins TRBV20-1 to TRBJ2-1, with D perhaps matching TRBD2 (6 bases). The germline V gene has CDR1 DFQATT and CDR2 SNEGSKA (reference sequence). This CDR3 region has 12 residues. The germline V and J ends were trimmed by 0 bases and 13 bases, with 13 bases remaining between them. In DNA form, the CDR3 reads TGCAGTGCTAGAGATGGAGGGGACTTTCAGTTCTTC. Amino acids: CSARDGGDFQFF.

V gene TRBV18 combines with J gene TRBJ2-7; D could derive from TRBD1 or TRBD2 (5 bases each). The CDR3 consists of 12 residues. The V end was cut by 5 bases, the J end by 6 bases, with 11 bases between. Per germline, CDR1 KGHSH and CDR2 LQKENI. The CDR3 spells CASSSVGTEQYF. CDR3 sequence (DNA): TGTGCCAGCTCAAGCGTCGGGACCGAGCAGTACTTC.